These 28 T cell receptor beta chains were sequenced from one sample in a study of blood T cell repertoires in COVID-19. Clones were sequenced by immunoSEQ multiplex PCR, and TCRdb holds only the in-frame ones, with some missing. Among under 150,000 clones, about three quarters were seen once, and the ten largest hold 13%. Sample: peripheral blood. These receptor sequences come from a man older than 75 with acute or convalescent COVID-19.

The genes are TRBV18 and TRBJ1-1; D remains unclear. V gave up 3 bases and J gave up 4 bases, with 12 bases separating them. Per germline, CDR1 KGHSH and CDR2 LQKENI. The CDR3 runs to 14 residues. In DNA, the CDR3 is TGTGCCAGCTCACCGACTAGTTTGAGCACTGAAGCTTTCTTT. As protein: CASSPTSLSTEAFF.

The chain has TRBV28 and TRBJ1-6, with D uncertain. Trimming removed 7 bases from V and 7 bases from J, with 5 bases in between. CDR3 length equals 11 residues. Germline CDR1 MDHEN, CDR2 SYDVKM. CDR3: CASTENSPLHF. CDR3 coding DNA: TGTGCCAGCACGGAGAATTCACCCCTCCACTTT.

The chain is built from TRBV6-4 and TRBJ1-5; D uncertain. Germline CDR1 and CDR2: MRHNA and SNTAGT. This CDR3 region has 13 residues. V gave up 6 bases and J gave up 4 bases, with 10 bases separating them. DNA for the CDR3: TGTGCCAGCAGCGAAACTTTTAATCAGCCCCAGCATTTT. Translation gives CASSETFNQPQHF.

This clone has just a few counts. This chain connects TRBV6-6 to TRBJ1-5, with TRBD1 matching 7 bases. J was trimmed by 4 bases and V by 5 bases; bases with no gene match: 17. Per germline, CDR1 MNHNY and CDR2 SVGAGI (reference sequence). The CDR3 covers 18 residues. The CDR3 is CASSQIRKKTGWNQPQHF. Written as DNA, the CDR3 is TGTGCCAGCAGTCAAATCCGAAAGAAGACAGGGTGGAATCAGCCCCAGCATTTT.

The rearrangement joins TRBV5-5 to TRBJ2-7, with 7 nucleotides matching TRBD1. Per the germline V gene, CDR1 is SGHKS and CDR2 is YYEKEE (reference sequence). Trimming took 0 bases from V and 0 from J; bases not matched to a gene: 15. This CDR3 has 19 residues. CDR3 DNA sequence: TGTGCCAGCAGCTTGGTAACAGGGGCCCTAACAGGTATCTCCTACGAGCAGTACTTC. Translated, it gives CASSLVTGALTGISYEQYF.

This clone was seen just once. The J gene is TRBJ2-7, the V gene TRBV29-1; 7 bases are shared with TRBD1. J was trimmed by 2 bases and V by 6 bases; bases with no gene match: 13. This CDR3 is 15 amino acids long. The germline V gene has CDR1 SQVTM and CDR2 ANQGSEA. As DNA, the CDR3 is TGCAGCGTCGCCGGGACAGTTAAAAAGACCTACGAGCAGTACTTC. Translating gives CSVAGTVKKTYEQYF.

This clone was counted once. The same CDR3 can be traced to other DNA sequences in this sample. Here the CDR3 DNA reads TGTGCCAGCAGCTTGGACAGGAACACTGAAGCTTTCTTT. This encodes CASSLDRNTEAFF. This rearrangement joins TRBV5-4 to TRBJ1-1; D not certain. Trimming stripped 0 bases from V and 1 base from J, with 4 bases between. Per the germline V gene, CDR1 is SGHNT and CDR2 is YYREEE (reference sequence). This CDR3 region has 13 residues.

The V gene is TRBV18, the J gene TRBJ2-3; TRBD1 matches 8 bases. The CDR3 runs 15 residues. Germline V gene sequence: CDR1 KGHSH, CDR2 LQKENI. V shed 4 bases, J shed 4 bases, and the junction held 7 bases outside the gene matches. The CDR3 DNA is TGTGCCAGCTCACGTAAGGGGGACAGGTCAGATACGCAGTATTTT. This encodes CASSRKGDRSDTQYF.

This clone has just a few counts. The gene calls are TRBV7-8 and TRBJ2-5, with 8 bases fitting TRBD1. V shed 1 base and J 3 bases; nucleotides not matched to a gene: 1. In germline, CDR1 is SGHVS, CDR2 FQNEAQ. CDR3 length equals 14 residues. The DNA for the CDR3 is TGTGCCAGCAGCTTAGACAGGGGGAAAGAGACCCAGTACTTC. It specifies CASSLDRGKETQYF.

The chain employs TRBV5-4 and TRBJ1-1, with D possibly being TRBD1 (5 bases). CDR1 and CDR2 (germline): SGHNT, YYREEE (reference sequence). V was trimmed by 2 bases and J by 8 bases, leaving 13 bases between them. The CDR3 length is 13 residues. This CDR3 is CASSFTGGREAFF. The DNA of the CDR3 is TGTGCCAGCAGCTTTACCGGGGGGAGGGAAGCTTTCTTT.

The rearrangement uses TRBV6-2 or TRBV6-3 and TRBJ1-5; 10 bases match TRBD1. Trimming took 4 bases from V and 6 from J; bases not matched to a gene: 6. The germline V gene has CDR1 MNHEY and CDR2 SVGEGT. The CDR3 consists of 15 residues. This CDR3 reads CASSSKTGGSQPQHF. The CDR3 bases are TGTGCCAGCAGTTCCAAGACAGGGGGCAGTCAGCCCCAGCATTTT.

A note on this clone: A clone one base away is much larger, so this may be a read error. Other DNA sequences in the sample encode the same CDR3. The genes are TRBV12-3 or TRBV12-4 and TRBJ2-5; D ambiguous. CDR3 length equals 11 residues. V dropped 3 bases and J dropped 4 bases, with 3 bases sitting between them. In nucleotides, the CDR3 is TGTGCCAGCAGTTTCGGAGAGACCCAGTACTTC. Translated: CASSFGETQYF.

In DNA, the CDR3 is TGCGCCAGCAGCTTGGAGGGGAGGAATTCACCCCTCCACTTT. Amino acid sequence: CASSLEGRNSPLHF. The genes are TRBV5-1 and TRBJ1-6, with D perhaps TRBD1 (5 bases). The CDR3 has 14 residues. Trimming pared 0 bases from V and 7 bases from J, leaving 8 bases between. Germline values: CDR1 SGHRS, CDR2 YFSETQ.

This sequence joins TRBV5-4 and TRBJ1-1, with D perhaps matching TRBD1 (6 bases). Germline assignment: CDR1 SGHNT and CDR2 YYREEE (reference sequence). V was shortened by 0 bases and J by 5 bases, with 17 bases between the two germline ends. This CDR3 spans 16 amino acids. CDR3 region: CASSLAPGGGRTEAFF. CDR3 bases: TGTGCCAGCAGCTTGGCGCCGGGAGGGGGGCGGACTGAAGCTTTCTTT.

The chain carries TRBV18 and TRBJ2-1; D might be TRBD2 (6 bases). The CDR3 totals 17 residues. Germline V gives CDR1 KGHSH, CDR2 LQKENI. With 2 bases removed from V and 0 bases from J, the gap between germline ends came to 14 bases. CDR3 sequence reads: CASSPGRTPSSYNEQFF. CDR3 DNA sequence: TGTGCCAGCTCACCAGGGAGGACCCCAAGCTCCTACAATGAGCAGTTCTTC.

This chain connects TRBV5-1 to TRBJ2-3; D gene ambiguous. The CDR3 has 14 residues. Trimming stripped 0 bases from V and 3 bases from J, with 8 bases between. The germline gives CDR1 SGHRS, CDR2 YFSETQ. The CDR3 coding sequence is TGCGCCAGCAGCTTGGAAACCGGGACAGATACGCAGTATTTT. This translates into CASSLETGTDTQYF.

The chain joins TRBV11-2 to TRBJ1-6; D is possibly TRBD1 (5 bases). Germline loops: CDR1 SGHAT, CDR2 FQNNGV. The CDR3 has 15 amino acids. V lost 2 bases and J 8 bases, leaving 13 bases between the germline ends. CDR3 nucleotides: TGTGCCAGCAGCTTAACCGGGGGTTTAGATTCACCCCTCCACTTT. It specifies CASSLTGGLDSPLHF.

This CDR3 is CASSRDSRSLHF. The CDR3 nucleotides are TGTGCCAGCAGCCGGGACTCCCGTTCCCTCCACTTT. The gene calls are TRBV5-8 and TRBJ1-6; D may be TRBD1 (5 bases). Germline V gene lookup returns CDR1 SGHTS and CDR2 YDEGEE. Between the trimmed V and J ends, which lost 4 bases and 14 bases, there was a span of 13 bases. The CDR3 runs to 12 residues.

This clone was seen once. The chain recombines TRBV5-8 with TRBJ1-5; weak D call: TRBD1 (5 bases). The germline CDR1 and CDR2 sequences are SGHTS and YDEGEE. Trimming pared 3 bases from V and 0 bases from J, leaving 10 bases between. The CDR3 totals 15 residues. The CDR3 protein is CASSYPGLSNQPQHF. The CDR3 bases are TGTGCCAGCAGCTACCCGGGACTTAGCAATCAGCCCCAGCATTTT.

This clone has only one observation. This chain uses TRBV2 with TRBJ1-2; D ambiguous. The CDR3 sequence is 13 residues long. Trimming took 8 bases from V and 0 from J, leaving 10 bases between them. Germline V lookup: CDR1 SNHLY, CDR2 FYNNEI. The CDR3 DNA is TGTGCCAGCCAGTCACCTCCTAACTATGGCTACACCTTC. It specifies CASQSPPNYGYTF.

The rearrangement links TRBV5-5 to TRBJ1-3; perhaps TRBD1 as D (6 bases). In germline, CDR1 is SGHKS, CDR2 YYEKEE (reference sequence). V was shortened by 4 bases and J by 0 bases, with 14 bases between the two germline ends. CDR3 length equals 16 residues. The DNA for the CDR3 is TGTGCCAGCAGCCATACAGGGTCCTCCTCTGGAAACACCATATATTTT. Translated, it gives CASSHTGSSSGNTIYF.

This clone was seen just once. At the DNA level, this CDR3 is encoded by other sequences in the same sample as well. The CDR3 coding sequence is TGTGCCATCAGTGAGTCAGGGGGCAATCAGCCCCAGCATTTT. As protein: CAISESGGNQPQHF. The rearrangement uses TRBV10-3 and TRBJ1-5; TRBD1 might be the D (5 bases). V gave up 0 bases and J gave up 2 bases, with 5 bases separating them. Germline V lookup: CDR1 ENHRY, CDR2 SYGVKD. The CDR3 is made up of 14 amino acids.

This CDR3 is CASSFIPQETQYF. CDR3 coding DNA: TGTGCCAGCAGCTTTATCCCCCAAGAGACCCAGTACTTC. The V call is TRBV5-4, the J call TRBJ2-5; D is undetermined. The germline CDR1 and CDR2 sequences are SGHNT and YYREEE (reference sequence). This CDR3 is built from 13 residues. Between the trimmed V and J ends, which lost 2 bases and 1 base, there was a span of 6 bases.

As concerns this clone: Within the sample, other DNA sequences also encode this same CDR3. J is TRBJ1-4 and V is TRBV10-2; no firm D call. Looked up from germline, CDR1 is WSHSY and CDR2 is SAAADI. There are 14 residues in the CDR3. V was cut by 2 bases and J by 3 bases, with 7 bases left in between. CDR3 sequence: CASSEGQSNEKLFF. CDR3 nucleotide sequence: TGCGCCAGCAGTGAGGGTCAGTCTAATGAAAAACTGTTTTTT.

The gene calls are TRBV4-1 and TRBJ2-5, with 7 bases lining up with TRBD1. CDR1 and CDR2 (germline): MGHRA, YSYEKL. The V segment lost 1 base and the J segment 2 bases; nucleotides outside the gene matches: 10. This CDR3 spans 17 amino acids. DNA for the CDR3: TGCGCCAGCAGCCAAGCCTCGGGACAGTCAAGACAAGAGACCCAGTACTTC. Its translation: CASSQASGQSRQETQYF.

The CDR3 sequence: CASRSDGRANTGELFF. Written as DNA, the CDR3 is TGCGCCAGCAGGTCCGACGGTCGGGCGAACACCGGGGAGCTGTTTTTT. J is TRBJ2-2 and V is TRBV5-1, with no clear D. Germline lookup yields CDR1 SGHRS and CDR2 YFSETQ. The CDR3 has 16 residues. Trimming took off 5 bases at V and 0 bases at J, with 14 bases between the two ends.

This clone was counted between two and nine times. The chain is built from TRBV4-2 and TRBJ2-5, with 8 bases fitting TRBD2. With 6 bases clipped from V and 0 bases from J, the junction kept 9 bases outside the gene matches. Germline CDR1 reads LGHNA; CDR2 reads YNFKEQ. This CDR3 contains 16 residues. The CDR3 spells CASRLGAGGDQETQYF. The CDR3 DNA reads TGTGCCAGCAGACTCGGCGCGGGAGGTGACCAAGAGACCCAGTACTTC.

The chain joins TRBV6-6 to TRBJ1-1; 7 bases agree with TRBD1. This CDR3 is 14 amino acids long. The germline V gene encodes CDR1 MNHNY and CDR2 SVGAGI (reference sequence). Trimming removed 5 bases from V and 5 bases from J; junction bases left unmatched: 8. CDR3 loop: CASSTEGARTEAFF. In DNA form, the CDR3 reads TGTGCCAGCAGTACGGAGGGGGCGAGGACTGAAGCTTTCTTT.